Below, 3 T cell receptor beta chains from the same sample are listed, as sequenced in a study of identifying expanded T cells in peripheral blood. Assay used: immunoSEQ multiplex PCR; TCRdb lists only in-frame clones, some missing. The sample has approximately 80,000 clones, about four fifths seen once. Source material: blood. The origin of the receptors is a person between 18 and 70 years old in good health.

J is TRBJ2-1 and V is TRBV4-3; TRBD2 aligns across 10 bases. This CDR3 comprises 18 residues. The ends lost 4 bases at V and 8 bases at J; junction bases unmatched: 17. CDR1 LGHNA and CDR2 YSLEER come from the germline V gene. CDR3 sequence reads: CASSLRLGSGRPDDEQFF. The CDR3, as DNA: TGCGCCAGCAGCCTACGACTGGGTAGCGGGAGGCCGGACGATGAGCAGTTCTTC.

This clone was seen once. The V gene is TRBV7-2, the J gene TRBJ1-3, with a possible D match to TRBD1 (6 bases). The germline V gene has CDR1 SGHTA and CDR2 FQGNSA. This CDR3 region has 14 residues. V was trimmed by 3 bases and J by 4 bases, leaving 10 bases between them. The CDR3 coding sequence is TGTGCCAGCAGCTTGAGGGGGGCGGGAAACACCATATATTTT. Its protein is CASSLRGAGNTIYF.

This clone was observed once. The V call is TRBV27, the J call TRBJ1-2; D perhaps matches TRBD1 (5 bases). Looked up from germline, CDR1 is MNHEY and CDR2 is SMNVEV (reference sequence). V lost 5 bases to trimming and J lost 3 bases, with 16 bases between them. This CDR3 is built from 15 residues. The chain's CDR3 is CASSPTTGTYYGYTF. CDR3 DNA: TGTGCCAGCAGTCCTACAACCGGGACCTACTATGGCTACACCTTC.